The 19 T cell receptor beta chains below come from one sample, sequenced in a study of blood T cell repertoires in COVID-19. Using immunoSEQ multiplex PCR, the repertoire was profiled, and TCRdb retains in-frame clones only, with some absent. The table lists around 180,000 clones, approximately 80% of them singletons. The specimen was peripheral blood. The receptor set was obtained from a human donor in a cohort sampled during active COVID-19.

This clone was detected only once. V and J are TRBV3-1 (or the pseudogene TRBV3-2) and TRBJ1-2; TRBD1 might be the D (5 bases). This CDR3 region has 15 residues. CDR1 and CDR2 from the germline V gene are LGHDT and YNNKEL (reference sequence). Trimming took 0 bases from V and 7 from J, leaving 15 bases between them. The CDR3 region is CASSQESRGVVGYTF. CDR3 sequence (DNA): TGTGCCAGCAGCCAAGAATCGCGGGGCGTCGTTGGCTACACCTTC.

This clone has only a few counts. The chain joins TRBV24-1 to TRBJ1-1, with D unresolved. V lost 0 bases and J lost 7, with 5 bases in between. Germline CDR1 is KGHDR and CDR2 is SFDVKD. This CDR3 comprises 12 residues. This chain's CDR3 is CATSDLNGEAFF. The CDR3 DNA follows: TGTGCCACCAGTGATTTGAACGGTGAAGCTTTCTTT.

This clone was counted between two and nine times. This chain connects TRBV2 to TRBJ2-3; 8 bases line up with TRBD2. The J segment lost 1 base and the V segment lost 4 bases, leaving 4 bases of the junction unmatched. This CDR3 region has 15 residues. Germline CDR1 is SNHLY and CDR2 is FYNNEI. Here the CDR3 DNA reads TGTGCCAGCAGTGGTAGCGGGGTCGGCACAGATACGCAGTATTTT. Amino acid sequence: CASSGSGVGTDTQYF. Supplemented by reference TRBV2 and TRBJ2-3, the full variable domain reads EPEVTQTPSHQVTQMGQEVILRCVPISNHLYFYWYRQILGQKVEFLVSFYNNEISEKSEIFDDQFSVERPDGSNFTLKIRSTKLEDSAMYFCASSGSGVGTDTQYFGPGTRLTVL.

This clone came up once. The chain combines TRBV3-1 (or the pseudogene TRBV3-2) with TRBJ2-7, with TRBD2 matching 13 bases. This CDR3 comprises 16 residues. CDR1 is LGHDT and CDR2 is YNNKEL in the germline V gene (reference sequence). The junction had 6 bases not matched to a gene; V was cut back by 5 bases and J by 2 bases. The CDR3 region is CASSSQLAGGPYEQYF. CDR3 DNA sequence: TGTGCCAGCAGCTCACAACTAGCGGGGGGGCCCTACGAGCAGTACTTC.

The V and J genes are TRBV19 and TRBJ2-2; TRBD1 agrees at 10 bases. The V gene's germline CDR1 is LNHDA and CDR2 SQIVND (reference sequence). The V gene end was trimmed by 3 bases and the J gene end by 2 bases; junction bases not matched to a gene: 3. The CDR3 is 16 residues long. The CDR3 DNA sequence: TGTGCCAGTAGTATTGACAGGGGGCAAAACACCGGGGAGCTGTTTTTT. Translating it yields CASSIDRGQNTGELFF.

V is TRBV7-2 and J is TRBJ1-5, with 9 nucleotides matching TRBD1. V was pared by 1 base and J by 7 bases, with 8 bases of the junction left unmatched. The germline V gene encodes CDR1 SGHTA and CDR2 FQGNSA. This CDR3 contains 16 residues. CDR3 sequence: CASSLEGTGTWQPQHF. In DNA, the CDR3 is TGTGCCAGCAGCTTAGAAGGGACAGGGACGTGGCAGCCCCAGCATTTT.

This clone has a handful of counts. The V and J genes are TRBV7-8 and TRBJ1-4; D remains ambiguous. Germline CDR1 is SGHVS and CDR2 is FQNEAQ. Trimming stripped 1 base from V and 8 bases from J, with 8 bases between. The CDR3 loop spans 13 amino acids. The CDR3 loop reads CASSLGRGEKLFF. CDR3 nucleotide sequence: TGTGCCAGCAGCTTAGGGAGAGGGGAAAAACTGTTTTTT.

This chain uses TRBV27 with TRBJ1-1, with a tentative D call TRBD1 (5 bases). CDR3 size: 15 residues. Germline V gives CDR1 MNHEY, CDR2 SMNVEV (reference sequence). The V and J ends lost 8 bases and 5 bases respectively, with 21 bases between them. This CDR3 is CASWGEQVRGTEAFF. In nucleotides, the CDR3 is TGTGCCAGCTGGGGGGAACAGGTCAGAGGTACTGAAGCTTTCTTT.

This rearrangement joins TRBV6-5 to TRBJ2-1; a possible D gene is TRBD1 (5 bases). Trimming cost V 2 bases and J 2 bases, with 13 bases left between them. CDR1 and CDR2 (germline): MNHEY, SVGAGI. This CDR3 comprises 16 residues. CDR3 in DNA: TGTGCCAGCAGTTACAGGGGCAGGTCAACCTACAATGAGCAGTTCTTC. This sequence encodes CASSYRGRSTYNEQFF.

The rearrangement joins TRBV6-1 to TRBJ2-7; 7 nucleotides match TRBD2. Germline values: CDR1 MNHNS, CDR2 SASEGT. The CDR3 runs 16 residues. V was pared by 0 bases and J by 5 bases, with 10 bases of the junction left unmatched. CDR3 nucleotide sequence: TGTGCCAGCAGTGAAGCCCGGGCTAGCGGAGCCCACGAGCAGTACTTC. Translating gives CASSEARASGAHEQYF.

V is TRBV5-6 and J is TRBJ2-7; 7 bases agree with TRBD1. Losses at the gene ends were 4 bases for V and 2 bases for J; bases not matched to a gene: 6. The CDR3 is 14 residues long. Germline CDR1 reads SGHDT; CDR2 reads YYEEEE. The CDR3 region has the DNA TGTGCCAGCAGCCCGACAGGGAAACCCTACGAGCAGTACTTC. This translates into CASSPTGKPYEQYF.

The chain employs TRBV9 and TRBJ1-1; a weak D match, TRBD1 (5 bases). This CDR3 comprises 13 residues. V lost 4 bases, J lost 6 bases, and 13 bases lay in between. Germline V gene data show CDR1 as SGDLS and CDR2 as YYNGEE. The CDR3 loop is CASSQAGFPEAFF. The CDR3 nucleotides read TGTGCCAGCAGCCAGGCAGGGTTCCCTGAAGCTTTCTTT.

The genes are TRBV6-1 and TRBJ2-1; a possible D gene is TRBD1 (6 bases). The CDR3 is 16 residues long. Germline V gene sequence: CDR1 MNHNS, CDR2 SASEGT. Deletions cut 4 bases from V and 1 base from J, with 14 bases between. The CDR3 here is CASSAGRTASYNEQFF. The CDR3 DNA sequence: TGTGCCAGCAGTGCGGGACGGACAGCGTCCTACAATGAGCAGTTCTTC.

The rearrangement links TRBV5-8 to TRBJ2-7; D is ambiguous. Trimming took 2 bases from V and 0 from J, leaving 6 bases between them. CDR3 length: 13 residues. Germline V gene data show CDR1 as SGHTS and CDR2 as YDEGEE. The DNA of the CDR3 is TGTGCCAGCAGCTTACCGAGCTCCTACGAGCAGTACTTC. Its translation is CASSLPSSYEQYF.

This chain's CDR3 is CASSLAGQGLSYEQYF. CDR3 bases: TGTGCCAGCAGCTTGGCCGGGCAGGGGCTTTCCTACGAGCAGTACTTC. The rearrangement links TRBV5-5 to TRBJ2-7, with a weak D call TRBD1 (6 bases). This CDR3 contains 16 residues. CDR1 and CDR2 from the germline V gene are SGHKS and YYEKEE (reference sequence). V lost 0 bases and J 1 base, leaving 14 bases between the germline ends.

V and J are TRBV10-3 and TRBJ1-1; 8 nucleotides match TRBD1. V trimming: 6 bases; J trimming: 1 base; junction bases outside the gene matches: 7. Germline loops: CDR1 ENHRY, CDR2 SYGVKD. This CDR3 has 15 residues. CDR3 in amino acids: CAIRGTGRENTEAFF. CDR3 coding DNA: TGTGCCATCAGGGGGACAGGAAGGGAGAACACTGAAGCTTTCTTT.

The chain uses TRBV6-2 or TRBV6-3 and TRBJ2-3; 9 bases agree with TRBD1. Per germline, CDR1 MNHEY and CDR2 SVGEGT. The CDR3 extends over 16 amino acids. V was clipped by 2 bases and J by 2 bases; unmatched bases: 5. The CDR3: CASSYRDREPTDTQYF. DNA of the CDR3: TGTGCCAGCAGTTACAGGGACAGGGAGCCCACAGATACGCAGTATTTT.

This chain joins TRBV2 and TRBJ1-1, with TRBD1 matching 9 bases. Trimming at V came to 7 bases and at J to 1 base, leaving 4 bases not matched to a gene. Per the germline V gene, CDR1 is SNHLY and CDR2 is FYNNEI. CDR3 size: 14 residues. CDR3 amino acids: CASNEDRGNTEAFF. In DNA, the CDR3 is TGTGCCAGCAATGAGGACAGGGGGAACACTGAAGCTTTCTTT.

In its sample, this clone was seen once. CDR3 region: CASSLDRADEQYF. CDR3 bases: TGTGCCAGCAGCTTGGACAGGGCGGACGAGCAGTACTTC. The chain links TRBV5-8 to TRBJ2-7; TRBD1 is a possible D gene (6 bases). The CDR3 length is 13 residues. Between the trimmed V and J ends, which lost 0 bases and 5 bases, there was a span of 9 bases. Per the germline V gene, CDR1 is SGHTS and CDR2 is YDEGEE.